This paragraph reports one TCR beta chain. Antigen: not known. The data belong to a study of metastatic and nonmetastatic thyroid tumors. Study as a whole: Blood and tumor or nodule tissue repertoires from malignant and benign thyroid patients were compared.

V was cut by 2 bases and J by 1 base, with 8 bases left in between. CDR3 size: 14 residues. Germline V gives CDR1 SGHAT, CDR2 FQNNGV. In the source study's methods: Differences in CDR3 between clinicopathological groups were drawn on to build a classifier intended to discriminate distant-metastatic papillary thyroid cancer patients. Through MiXCR, TCRdb re-clonotyped the PCR reads. The V and J calls were not made by the authors but by TCRdb's processing. Counted here are some 34,000 clones, about 18% occurring once; the ten biggest clones make up approximately 4.8%. No patient received treatment before thyroid surgery. Study-wide results and caveats: The study reportedly found significantly higher TCR beta diversity in malignant thyroid tumors than benign nodules, in blood and tumor.

The source of this sequence is a female donor with papillary thyroid cancer or a benign thyroid nodule (not recorded which). Some clones in this sample may be carry-over from other donors' samples. This chain links TRBV11-2 with TRBJ2-5; D not certain. Sequenced: blood. The CDR3 here is CASSLSRSQETQYF. CDR3 DNA: TGTGCCAGCAGCTTATCTCGCTCCCAAGAGACCCAGTACTTC.